The present T cell receptor (beta chain) was sequenced within a study of blood T cell repertoires in COVID-19. Authors' analysis steps: Amplifying reference gene primers gave estimates of nucleated cell counts. Profiled with immunoSEQ multiplex PCR; TCRdb holds only in-frame clones, not every one. The V and J calls and clone size are taken from that table; D and trimming were inferred from the DNA. The sample carries more than 75,000 clones, 88% recorded once. J was trimmed by 6 bases and V by 7 bases; bases with no gene match: 7. Per the germline V gene, CDR1 is SNHLY and CDR2 is FYNNEI. CDR3 length: 15 residues.

The chain has TRBV2 and TRBJ1-6, with 9 nucleotides matching TRBD1. The TCR was taken from a woman aged 70 to 79 with acute or convalescent COVID-19. Sequencing was performed on peripheral blood. The CDR3 loop reads CASMAGGQGNSPLHF. CDR3 DNA: TGTGCCAGCATGGCCGGGGGACAGGGTAATTCACCCCTCCACTTT.